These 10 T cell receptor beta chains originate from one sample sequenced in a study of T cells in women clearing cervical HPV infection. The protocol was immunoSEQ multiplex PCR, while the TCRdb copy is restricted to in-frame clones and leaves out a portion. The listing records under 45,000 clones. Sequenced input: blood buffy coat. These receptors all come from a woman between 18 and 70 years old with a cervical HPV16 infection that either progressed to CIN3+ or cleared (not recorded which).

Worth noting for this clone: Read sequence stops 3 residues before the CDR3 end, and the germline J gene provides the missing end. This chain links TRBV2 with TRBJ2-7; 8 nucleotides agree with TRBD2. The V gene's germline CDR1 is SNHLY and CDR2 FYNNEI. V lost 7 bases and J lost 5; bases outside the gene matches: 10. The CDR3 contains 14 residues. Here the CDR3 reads CASILGRTSHEQYF. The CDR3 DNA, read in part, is TGTGCCAGCATTCTTGGCCGGACTAGCCACGAG.

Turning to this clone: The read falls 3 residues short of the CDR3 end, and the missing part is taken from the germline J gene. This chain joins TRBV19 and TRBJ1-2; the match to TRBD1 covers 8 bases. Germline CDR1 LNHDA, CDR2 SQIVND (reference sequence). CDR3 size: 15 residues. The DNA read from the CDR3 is TGTGCCAGTAGTATTGGACAGGGACCGTCCTACGAC. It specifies CASSIGQGPSYD. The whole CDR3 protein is CASSIGQGPSYDYTF. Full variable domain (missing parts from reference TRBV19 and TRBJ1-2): DGGITQSPKYLFRKEGQNVTLSCEQNLNHDAMYWYRQDPGQGLRLIYYSQIVNDFQKGDIAEGYSVSREKKESFPLTVTSAQKNPTAFYLCASSIGQGPSYDYTFGSGTRLTVV.

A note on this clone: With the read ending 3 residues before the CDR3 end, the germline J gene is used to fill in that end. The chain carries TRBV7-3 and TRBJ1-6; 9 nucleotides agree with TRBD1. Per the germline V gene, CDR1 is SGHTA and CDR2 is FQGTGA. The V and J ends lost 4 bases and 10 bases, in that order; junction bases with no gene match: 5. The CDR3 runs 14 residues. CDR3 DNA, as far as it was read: TGTGCCAGCAGCTCCGGGACAGGGCACTCACCC. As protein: CASSSGTGHSP. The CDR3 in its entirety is CASSSGTGHSPLHF.

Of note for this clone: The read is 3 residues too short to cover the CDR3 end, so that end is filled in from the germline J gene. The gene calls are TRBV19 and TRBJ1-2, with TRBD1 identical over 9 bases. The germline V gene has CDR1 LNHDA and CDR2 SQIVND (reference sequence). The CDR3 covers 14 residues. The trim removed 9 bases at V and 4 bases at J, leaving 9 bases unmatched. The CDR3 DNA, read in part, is TGTGCCAGCCAGCACAGGGGGCTCGGCTATGGC. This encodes CASQHRGLGYG. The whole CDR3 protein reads CASQHRGLGYGYTF. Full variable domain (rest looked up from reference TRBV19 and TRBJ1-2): DGGITQSPKYLFRKEGQNVTLSCEQNLNHDAMYWYRQDPGQGLRLIYYSQIVNDFQKGDIAEGYSVSREKKESFPLTVTSAQKNPTAFYLCASQHRGLGYGYTFGSGTRLTVV.

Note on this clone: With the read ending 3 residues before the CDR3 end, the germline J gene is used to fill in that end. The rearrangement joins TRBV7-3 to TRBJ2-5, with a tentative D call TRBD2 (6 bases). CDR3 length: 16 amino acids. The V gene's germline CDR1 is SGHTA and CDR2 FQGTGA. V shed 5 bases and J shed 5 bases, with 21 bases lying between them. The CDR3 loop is CASSAHGGEGGETQYF. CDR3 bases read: TGTGCCAGCAGCGCTCATGGCGGGGAAGGTGGTGAGACC.

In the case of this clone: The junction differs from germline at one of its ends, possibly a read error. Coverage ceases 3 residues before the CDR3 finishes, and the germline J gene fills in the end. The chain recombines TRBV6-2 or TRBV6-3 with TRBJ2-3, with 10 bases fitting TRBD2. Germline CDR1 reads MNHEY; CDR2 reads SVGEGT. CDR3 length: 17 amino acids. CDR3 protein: CASSYHRAGGPPETQYF. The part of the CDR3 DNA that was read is TGTGCCAGCAGTTATCACCGAGCGGGAGGGCCCCCAGAGACG.

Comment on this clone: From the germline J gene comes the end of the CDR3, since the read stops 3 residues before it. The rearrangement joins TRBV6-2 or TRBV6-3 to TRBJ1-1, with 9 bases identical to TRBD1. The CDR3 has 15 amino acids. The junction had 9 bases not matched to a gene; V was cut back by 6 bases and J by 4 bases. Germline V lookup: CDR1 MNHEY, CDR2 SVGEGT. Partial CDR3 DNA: TGTGCCAGCAGCCCGAGGGACAGGGCGCTCACTGAA. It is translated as CASSPRDRALTE. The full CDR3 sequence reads CASSPRDRALTEAFF.

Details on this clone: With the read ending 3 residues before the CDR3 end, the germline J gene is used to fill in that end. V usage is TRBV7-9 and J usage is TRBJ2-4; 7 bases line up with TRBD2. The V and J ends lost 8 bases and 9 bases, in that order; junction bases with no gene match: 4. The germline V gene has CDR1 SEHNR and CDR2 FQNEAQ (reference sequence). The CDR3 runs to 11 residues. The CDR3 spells CASVGGGIQYF. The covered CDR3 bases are TGTGCCAGCGTGGGGGGGGGCATT.

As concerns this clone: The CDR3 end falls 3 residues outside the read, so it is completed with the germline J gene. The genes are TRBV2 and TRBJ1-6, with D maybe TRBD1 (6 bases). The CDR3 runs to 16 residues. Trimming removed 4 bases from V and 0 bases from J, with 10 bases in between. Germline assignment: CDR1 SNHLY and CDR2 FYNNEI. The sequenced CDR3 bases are TGTGCCAGCAGTGTGGACAGCAGCTCCTATAATTCACCC. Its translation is CASSVDSSSYNSP. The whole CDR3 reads CASSVDSSSYNSPLHF.

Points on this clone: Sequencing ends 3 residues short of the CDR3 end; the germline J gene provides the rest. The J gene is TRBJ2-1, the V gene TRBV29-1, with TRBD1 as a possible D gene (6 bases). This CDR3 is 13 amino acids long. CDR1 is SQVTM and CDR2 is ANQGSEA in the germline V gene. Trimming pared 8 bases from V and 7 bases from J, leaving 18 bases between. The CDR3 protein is CSLILEQGNEQFF. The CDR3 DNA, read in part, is TGCAGCCTAATACTCGAACAGGGAAATGAG.